This entry features one T cell receptor (beta chain) sequence. Its matching antigen is unknown. This sample was taken from a study of blood T cells in healthy people across ages. General study results and limits: Older age went with lower TCR beta diversity per million T cells, in a roughly linear way. Higher naive T cell percentage went strongly together with higher TCR beta diversity.

Using a J-beta primer mix together with a sample-barcoded 5' primer, a second PCR was run for roughly 7 to 11 cycles. Every cDNA was tagged by a template-switch adaptor with 12 random nucleotides. TCRdb reanalysed the 5' RACE reads using MiXCR and keeps one entry per CDR3 protein. The sample lists 450,000 to 700,000 distinct CDR3 sequences; about 26% were seen once. V was trimmed by 0 bases and J by 2 bases, leaving 4 bases between them. The germline CDR1 and CDR2 sequences are LGHNA and YSLEER. This CDR3 spans 13 amino acids. This TCR derives from a woman in her seventies in good health. What was sequenced was blood. The J gene is TRBJ1-2, the V gene TRBV4-3; D is ambiguous. CDR3 residues: CASSQDLNYGYTF. DNA of the CDR3: TGCGCCAGCAGCCAAGATCTGAACTATGGCTACACCTTC.